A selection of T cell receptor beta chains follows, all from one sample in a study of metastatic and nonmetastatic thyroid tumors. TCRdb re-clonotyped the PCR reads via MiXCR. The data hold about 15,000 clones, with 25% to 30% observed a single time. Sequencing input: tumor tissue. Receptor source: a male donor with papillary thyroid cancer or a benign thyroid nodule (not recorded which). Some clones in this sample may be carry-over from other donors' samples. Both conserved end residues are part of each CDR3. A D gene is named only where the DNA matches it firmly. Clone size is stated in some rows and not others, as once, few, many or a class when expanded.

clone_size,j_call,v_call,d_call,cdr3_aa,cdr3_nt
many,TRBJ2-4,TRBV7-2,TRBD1,CASSLDQGADIQYF,TGTGCCAGCAGCTTAGACCAGGGGGCTGACATTCAGTACTTC
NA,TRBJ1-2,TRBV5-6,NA,CASSLRASGFGYGYTF,TGTGCCAGCAGCTTGAGGGCCTCTGGGTTTGGCTATGGCTACACCTTC
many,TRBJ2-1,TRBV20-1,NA,CSARPRRGGAYNEQFF,TGCAGTGCTAGACCCCGTAGAGGGGGGGCCTACAATGAGCAGTTCTTC
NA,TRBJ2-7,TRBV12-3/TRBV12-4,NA,CASSLSLQGGDEHYF,TGTGCCAGCAGTTTATCGCTCCAGGGCGGAGACGAGCATTACTTC
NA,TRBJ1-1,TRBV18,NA,CASSPRNSGGVDTEAFF,TGTGCCAGCTCACCACGCAATTCGGGGGGCGTTGACACTGAAGCTTTCTTT
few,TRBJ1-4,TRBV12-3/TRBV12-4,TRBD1,CASRPGQSTNEKLFF,TGTGCCAGCAGACCGGGACAGTCAACTAATGAAAAACTGTTTTTT
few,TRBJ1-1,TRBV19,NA,CASIRGMMNTEAFF,TGTGCCAGTATTCGCGGCATGATGAACACTGAAGCTTTCTTT
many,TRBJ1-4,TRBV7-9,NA,CASSSPGSFNEKLFF,TGTGCCAGCAGCTCCCCCGGGAGTTTTAATGAAAAACTGTTTTTT
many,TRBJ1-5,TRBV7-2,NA,CASSYGGSNQPQHF,TGTGCCAGCAGCTATGGGGGGAGCAATCAGCCCCAGCATTTT
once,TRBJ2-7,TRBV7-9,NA,CASSSVTGSGEQYF,TGTGCCAGCAGCTCCGTAACAGGGTCAGGCGAGCAGTACTTC
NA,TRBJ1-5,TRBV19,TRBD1,CASSNYRGGQPQHF,TGTGCCAGTAGTAACTACAGGGGCGGACAGCCCCAGCATTTT
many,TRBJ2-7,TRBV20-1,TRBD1,CSAGGTGAEGWEQYF,TGCAGTGCTGGCGGGACAGGCGCCGAAGGTTGGGAGCAGTACTTC
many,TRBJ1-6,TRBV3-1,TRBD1,CASRTYRDRGNSPLHF,TGTGCCAGCAGGACATACCGGGACAGGGGCAATTCACCCCTCCACTTT
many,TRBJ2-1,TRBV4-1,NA,CASSQVVRDNEQFF,TGCGCCAGCAGCCAAGTGGTTCGCGACAATGAGCAGTTCTTC
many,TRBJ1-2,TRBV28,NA,CASNLPRRPFLYTF,TGTGCCAGCAACTTACCCCGACGTCCGTTCCTCTACACCTTC
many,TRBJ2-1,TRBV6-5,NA,CASSYREHNEQFF,TGTGCCAGCAGTTACAGGGAACACAATGAGCAGTTCTTC
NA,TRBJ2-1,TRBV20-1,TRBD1,CSAKETGQGGDEQFF,TGCAGTGCTAAAGAGACGGGACAGGGTGGGGATGAGCAGTTCTTC
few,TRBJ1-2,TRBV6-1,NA,CASKAGVTYGYTF,TGTGCCAGCAAGGCAGGGGTCACGTATGGCTACACCTTC
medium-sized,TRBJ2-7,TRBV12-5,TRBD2,CASALAGDPSYEQYF,TGTGCTAGTGCCCTAGCGGGAGACCCATCCTACGAGCAGTACTTC
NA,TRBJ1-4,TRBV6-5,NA,CASSYSSGVNEKLFF,TGTGCCAGCAGTTACTCGTCAGGGGTTAATGAAAAACTGTTTTTT
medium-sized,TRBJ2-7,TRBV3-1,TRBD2,CASSHPGTSYEQYF,TGTGCCAGCAGCCACCCCGGGACTAGCTACGAGCAGTACTTC
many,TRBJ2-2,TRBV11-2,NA,CASSPNLSGELFF,TGTGCCAGCAGCCCCAATTTGAGCGGGGAGCTGTTTTTT
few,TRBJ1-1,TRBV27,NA,CASSSPGLDNEAFF,TGTGCCAGCAGTTCTCCGGGGTTGGACAATGAAGCTTTCTTT
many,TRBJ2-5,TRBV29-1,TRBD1,CSVGGAGGRLETQYF,TGCAGCGTTGGGGGGGCAGGGGGCAGGTTGGAGACCCAGTACTTC
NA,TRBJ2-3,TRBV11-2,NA,CASSQAIDTQYF,TGTGCCAGCAGCCAGGCCATAGATACGCAGTACTTT
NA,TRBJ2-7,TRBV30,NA,CAWRDSSYEQYF,TGTGCCTGGCGGGATAGCTCCTACGAGCAGTACTTC
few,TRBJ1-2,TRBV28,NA,CASRQGYYGYTF,TGTGCCAGCAGGCAGGGGTACTATGGCTACACCTTC
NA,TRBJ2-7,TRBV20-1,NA,CSASTPPLREQYF,TGCAGTGCTAGTACGCCCCCTTTGCGGGAGCAGTACTTC
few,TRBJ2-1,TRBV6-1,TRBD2,CASTLRASGVSEQFF,TGTGCCAGCACCCTACGGGCTAGCGGCGTCTCTGAGCAGTTCTTC
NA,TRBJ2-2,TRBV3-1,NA,CASSHRDLGTGELFF,TGTGCCAGCAGCCACCGTGACTTGGGGACCGGGGAGCTGTTTTTT
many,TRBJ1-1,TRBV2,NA,CASDFLGIRTEAFF,TGTGCCAGCGATTTTTTAGGGATAAGGACTGAAGCTTTCTTT
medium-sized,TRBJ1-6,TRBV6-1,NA,CASSEDIGTPLHF,TGTGCCAGCAGTGAAGATATAGGGACACCCCTCCACTTT
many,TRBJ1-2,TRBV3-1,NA,CASSQVDIFGYTF,TGTGCCAGCAGCCAAGTCGACATTTTCGGCTACACCTTC
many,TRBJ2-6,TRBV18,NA,CASSRLPGANVLTF,TGTGCCAGCTCACGCCTCCCGGGGGCCAACGTCCTGACTTTC
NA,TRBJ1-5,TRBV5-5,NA,CASSSRGGTGNQPQHF,TGTGCCAGCAGCTCAAGGGGAGGGACGGGCAATCAGCCCCAGCATTTT
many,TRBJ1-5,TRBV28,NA,CASSYPDRYQPQHF,TGTGCCAGCAGTTACCCCGACAGGTATCAGCCCCAGCATTTT
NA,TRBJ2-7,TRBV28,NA,CASSLRGGDEQYF,TGTGCCAGCAGTTTACGAGGTGGGGACGAGCAGTACTTC
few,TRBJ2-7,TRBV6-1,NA,CASSAGDGSYEQYF,TGTGCCAGCAGTGCTGGGGACGGGAGCTACGAGCAGTACTTC
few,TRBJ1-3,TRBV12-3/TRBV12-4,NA,CASSLAHSGDTIYF,TGTGCCAGTAGTTTAGCCCACTCTGGAGACACCATATATTTT
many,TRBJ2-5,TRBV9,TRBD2,CASSETSGIETQYF,TGTGCCAGCAGCGAGACTAGCGGGATAGAGACCCAGTACTTC
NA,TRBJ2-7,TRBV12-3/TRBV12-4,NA,CASRWSRVYEQYF,TGTGCCAGCAGGTGGTCAAGAGTTTACGAGCAGTACTTC
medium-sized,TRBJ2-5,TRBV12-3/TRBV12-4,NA,CASSLGGWSQETQYF,TGTGCCAGCAGTTTGGGGGGTTGGTCTCAAGAGACCCAGTACTTC
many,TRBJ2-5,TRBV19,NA,CASGQETQYF,TGTGCCAGTGGACAGGAGACCCAGTACTTC
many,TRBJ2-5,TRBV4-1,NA,CASSQEELETQYF,TGCGCCAGCAGCCAAGAAGAGCTGGAGACCCAGTACTTC
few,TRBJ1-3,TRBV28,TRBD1,CASSLRSDRGKHHIF,TGTGCCAGTAGTTTAAGGTCGGACAGGGGAAAACACCATATATTT
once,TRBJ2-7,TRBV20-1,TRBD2,CSARGVVAGTDPYEQYF,TGCAGTGCTAGGGGTGTTGTAGCGGGGACGGATCCCTACGAGCAGTACTTC
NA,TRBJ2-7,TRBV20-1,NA,CSARNLGAEYEQNF,TGCAGTGCCCGAAACCTAGGGGCGGAATACGAGCAGAACTTC
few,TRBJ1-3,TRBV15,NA,CATSIYGGTGNTIYF,TGTGCCACCAGTATCTATGGTGGGACTGGAAACACCATATATTTT
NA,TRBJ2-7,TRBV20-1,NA,CSARDTRTPGVEQYF,TGCAGTGCTAGAGATACACGGACCCCAGGGGTCGAGCAGTACTTC
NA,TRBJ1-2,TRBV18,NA,CASSPLPGRTNYGYTF,TGTGCCAGCTCACCACTCCCGGGGAGAACTAACTATGGCTACACCTTC
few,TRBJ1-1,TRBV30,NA,CVLSVFGNTEAFF,TGTGTCTTGAGTGTATTCGGGAACACTGAAGCTTTCTTT
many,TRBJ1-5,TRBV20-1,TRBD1,CSARQGTQPQHF,TGCAGTGCAAGACAGGGTACACAGCCCCAGCATTTT
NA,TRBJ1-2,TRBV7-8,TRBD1,CASSITDRGWHGYTF,TGTGCCAGCAGTATAACGGACAGGGGATGGCATGGCTACACCTTC
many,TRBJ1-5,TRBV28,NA,CASSLGLPPAQHF,TGTGCCAGCAGCCTAGGGCTACCCCCGGCCCAGCATTTT
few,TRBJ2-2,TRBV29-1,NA,CSVEDGAGTGELFF,TGCAGCGTTGAAGATGGGGCAGGGACCGGGGAGCTGTTTTTT
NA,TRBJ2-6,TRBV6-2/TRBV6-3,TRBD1,CASSYERQGARTGANVLTF,TGTGCCAGCAGTTACGAAAGACAGGGGGCAAGGACCGGGGCCAACGTCCTGACTTTC